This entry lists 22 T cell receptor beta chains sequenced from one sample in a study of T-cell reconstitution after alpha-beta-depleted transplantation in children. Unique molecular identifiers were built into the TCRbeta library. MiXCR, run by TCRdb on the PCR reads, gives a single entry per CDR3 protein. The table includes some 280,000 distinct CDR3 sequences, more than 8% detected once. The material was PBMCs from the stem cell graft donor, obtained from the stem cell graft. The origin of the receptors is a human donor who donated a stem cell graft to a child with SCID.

The DNA of the CDR3 is TGCAGTGCTAGAGATATCACTAGAGATGGCACAGATACGCAGTATTTT. It codes for CSARDITRDGTDTQYF. This chain joins TRBV20-1 and TRBJ2-3; D is perhaps TRBD2 (5 bases). The germline CDR1 and CDR2 sequences are DFQATT and SNEGSKA (reference sequence). This CDR3 spans 16 amino acids. The ends were cut back, 0 bases at V and 1 base at J, with 14 bases in the middle.

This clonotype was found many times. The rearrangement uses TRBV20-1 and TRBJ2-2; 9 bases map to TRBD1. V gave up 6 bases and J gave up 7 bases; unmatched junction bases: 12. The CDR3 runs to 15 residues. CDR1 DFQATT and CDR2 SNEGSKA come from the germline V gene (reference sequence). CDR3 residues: CSANARTGDHGELFF. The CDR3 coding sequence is TGCAGTGCAAATGCAAGGACAGGGGACCACGGGGAGCTGTTTTTT.

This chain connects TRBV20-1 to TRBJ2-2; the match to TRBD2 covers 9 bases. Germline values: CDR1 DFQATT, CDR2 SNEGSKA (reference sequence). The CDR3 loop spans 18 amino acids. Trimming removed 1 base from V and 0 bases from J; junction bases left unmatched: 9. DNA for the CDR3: TGCAGTGCTAGAGTCGGGCTAGCGGGGACAACGAACACCGGGGAGCTGTTTTTT. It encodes CSARVGLAGTTNTGELFF.

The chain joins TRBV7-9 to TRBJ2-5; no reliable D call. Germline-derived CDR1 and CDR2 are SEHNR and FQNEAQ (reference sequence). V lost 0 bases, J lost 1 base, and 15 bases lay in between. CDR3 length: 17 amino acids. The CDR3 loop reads CASSLAREIQPQETQYF. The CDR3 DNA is TGTGCCAGCAGCTTAGCGCGAGAAATCCAGCCCCAAGAGACCCAGTACTTC.

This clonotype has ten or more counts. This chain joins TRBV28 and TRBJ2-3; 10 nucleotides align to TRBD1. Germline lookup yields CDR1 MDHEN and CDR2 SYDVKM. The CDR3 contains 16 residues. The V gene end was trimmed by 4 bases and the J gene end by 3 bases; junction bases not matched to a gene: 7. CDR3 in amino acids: CASSSMTGGLTDTQYF. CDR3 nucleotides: TGTGCCAGCAGTTCAATGACAGGGGGCTTGACAGATACGCAGTATTTT.

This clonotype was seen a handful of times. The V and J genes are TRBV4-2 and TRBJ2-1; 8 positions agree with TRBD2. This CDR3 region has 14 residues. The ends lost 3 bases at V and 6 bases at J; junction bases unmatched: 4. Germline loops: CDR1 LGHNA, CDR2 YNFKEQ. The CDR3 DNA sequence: TGTGCCAGCAGCCAGTTTGGGACTAGCAATGAGCAGTTCTTC. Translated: CASSQFGTSNEQFF.

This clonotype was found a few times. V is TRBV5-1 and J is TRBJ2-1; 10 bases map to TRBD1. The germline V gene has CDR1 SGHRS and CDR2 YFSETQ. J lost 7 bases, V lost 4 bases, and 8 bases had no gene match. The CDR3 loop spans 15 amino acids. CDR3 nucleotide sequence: TGCGCCAGCAGCATAGGGACAGGGGCAGCGAATGAGCAGTTCTTC. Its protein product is CASSIGTGAANEQFF.

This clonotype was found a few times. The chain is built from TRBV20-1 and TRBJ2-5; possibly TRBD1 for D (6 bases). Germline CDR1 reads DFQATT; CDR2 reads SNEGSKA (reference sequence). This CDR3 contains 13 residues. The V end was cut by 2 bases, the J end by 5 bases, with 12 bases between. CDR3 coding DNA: TGCAGTGCTAGAAGGACAGAAGGGGAGACCCAGTACTTC. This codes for CSARRTEGETQYF.

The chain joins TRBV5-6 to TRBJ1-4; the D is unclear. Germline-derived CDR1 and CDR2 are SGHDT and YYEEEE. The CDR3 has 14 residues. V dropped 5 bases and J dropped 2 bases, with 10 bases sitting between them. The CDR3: CASRQEATNEKLFF. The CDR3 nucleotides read TGTGCCAGCAGGCAGGAGGCGACTAATGAAAAACTGTTTTTT.

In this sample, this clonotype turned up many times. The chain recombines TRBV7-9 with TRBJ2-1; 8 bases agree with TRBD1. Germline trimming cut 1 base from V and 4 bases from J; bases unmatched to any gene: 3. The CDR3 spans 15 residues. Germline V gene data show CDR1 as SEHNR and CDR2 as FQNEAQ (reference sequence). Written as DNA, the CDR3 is TGTGCCAGCAGCTTAGGCAGGGGGCTTTACAATGAGCAGTTCTTC. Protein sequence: CASSLGRGLYNEQFF.

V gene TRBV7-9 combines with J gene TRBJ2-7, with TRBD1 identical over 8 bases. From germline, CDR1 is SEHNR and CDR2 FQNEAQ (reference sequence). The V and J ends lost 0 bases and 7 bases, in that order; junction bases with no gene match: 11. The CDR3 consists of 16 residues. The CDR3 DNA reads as TGTGCCAGCAGCTTAGCGCTGGGGCAGGGGGCAAAGGAGCAGTACTTC. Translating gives CASSLALGQGAKEQYF.

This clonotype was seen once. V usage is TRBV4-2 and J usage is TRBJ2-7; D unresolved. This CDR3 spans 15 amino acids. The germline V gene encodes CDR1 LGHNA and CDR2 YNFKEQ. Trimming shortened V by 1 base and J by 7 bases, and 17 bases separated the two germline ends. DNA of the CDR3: TGTGCCAGCAGCCAAGTTTCGTGGGTCGCCTGGGAGCAGTACTTC. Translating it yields CASSQVSWVAWEQYF.

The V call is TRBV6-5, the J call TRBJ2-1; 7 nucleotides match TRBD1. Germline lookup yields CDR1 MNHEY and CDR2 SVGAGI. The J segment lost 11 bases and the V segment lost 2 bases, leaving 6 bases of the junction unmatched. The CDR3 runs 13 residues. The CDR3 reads CASSYKRQGKQFF. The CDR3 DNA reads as TGTGCCAGCAGTTACAAAAGACAGGGCAAGCAGTTCTTC.

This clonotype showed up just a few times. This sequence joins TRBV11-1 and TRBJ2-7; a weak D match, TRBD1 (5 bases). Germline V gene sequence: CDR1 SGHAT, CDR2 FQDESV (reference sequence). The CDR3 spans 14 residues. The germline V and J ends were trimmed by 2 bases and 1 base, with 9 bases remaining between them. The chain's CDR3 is CASSLQGPSYEQYF. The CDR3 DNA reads TGTGCCAGCAGCTTACAGGGCCCATCCTACGAGCAGTACTTC. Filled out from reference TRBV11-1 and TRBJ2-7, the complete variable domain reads EAEVAQSPRYKITEKSQAVAFWCDPISGHATLYWYRQILGQGPELLVQFQDESVVDDSQLPKDRFSAERLKGVDSTLKIQPAELGDSAMYLCASSLQGPSYEQYFGPGTRLTVT.

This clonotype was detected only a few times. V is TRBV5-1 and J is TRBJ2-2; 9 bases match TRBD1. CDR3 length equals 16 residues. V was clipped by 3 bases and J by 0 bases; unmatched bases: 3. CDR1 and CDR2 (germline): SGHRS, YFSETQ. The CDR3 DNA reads TGCGCCAGCAGCTGGGGACAGGGATCGAACACCGGGGAGCTGTTTTTT. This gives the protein CASSWGQGSNTGELFF.

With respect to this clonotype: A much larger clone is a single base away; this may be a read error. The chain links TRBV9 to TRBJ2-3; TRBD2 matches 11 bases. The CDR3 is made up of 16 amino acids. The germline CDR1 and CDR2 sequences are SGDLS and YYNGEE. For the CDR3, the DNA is TGTGCCAGCGGCGTAGCTAGCGGGGGGCGCACAGATACGCAGTATTTT. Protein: CASGVASGGRTDTQYF.

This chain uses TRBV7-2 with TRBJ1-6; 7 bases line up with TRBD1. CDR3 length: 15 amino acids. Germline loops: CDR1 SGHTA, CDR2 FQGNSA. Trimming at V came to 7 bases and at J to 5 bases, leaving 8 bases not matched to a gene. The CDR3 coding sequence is TGTGCCAGCACCGACTTAGGACAGGATAATTCACCCCTCCACTTT. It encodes CASTDLGQDNSPLHF.

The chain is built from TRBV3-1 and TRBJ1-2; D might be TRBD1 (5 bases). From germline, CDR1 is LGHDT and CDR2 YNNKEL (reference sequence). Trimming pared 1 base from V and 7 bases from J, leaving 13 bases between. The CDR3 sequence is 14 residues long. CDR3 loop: CASSQVEGRAGYTF. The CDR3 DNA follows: TGTGCCAGCAGCCAAGTAGAGGGGCGAGCTGGCTACACCTTC.

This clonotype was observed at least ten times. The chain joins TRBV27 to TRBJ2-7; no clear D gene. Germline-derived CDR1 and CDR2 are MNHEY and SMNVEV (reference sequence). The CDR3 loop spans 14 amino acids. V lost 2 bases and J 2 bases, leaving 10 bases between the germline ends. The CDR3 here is CASSLKGPPYEQYF. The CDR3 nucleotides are TGTGCCAGCAGTTTAAAAGGACCTCCCTACGAGCAGTACTTC.

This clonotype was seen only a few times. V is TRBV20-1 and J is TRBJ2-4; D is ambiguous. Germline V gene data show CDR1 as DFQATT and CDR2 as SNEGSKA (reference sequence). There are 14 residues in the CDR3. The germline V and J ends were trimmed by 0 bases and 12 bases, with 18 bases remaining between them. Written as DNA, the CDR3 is TGCAGTGCTAGAGACCTACTGGGGTTAGGTGGTCAGTACTTC. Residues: CSARDLLGLGGQYF.

CDR3: CSAKEETQYF. The CDR3 nucleotides are TGCAGCGCCAAAGAAGAGACCCAGTACTTC. V is TRBV29-1 and J is TRBJ2-5; D is undetermined. The CDR3 is made up of 10 amino acids. Germline V gene lookup returns CDR1 SQVTM and CDR2 ANQGSEA. The V end was cut by 7 bases, the J end by 3 bases, with 6 bases between.

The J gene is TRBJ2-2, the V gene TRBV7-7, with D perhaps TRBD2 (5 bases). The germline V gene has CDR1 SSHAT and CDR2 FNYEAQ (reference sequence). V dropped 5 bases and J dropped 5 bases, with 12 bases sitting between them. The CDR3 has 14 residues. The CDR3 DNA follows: TGTGCCAGCAGCCTAAGGGAGCGAACCGGGGAGCTGTTTTTT. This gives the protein CASSLRERTGELFF.